This T cell receptor beta chain was recorded in a study of blood T cell repertoires in COVID-19. About the research overall: Donors in the United States, Italy and Spain gave samples during acute or convalescent COVID-19. The cDNA or gDNA used as material had been derived from T cells, B-cell-depleted T cells, or PBMCs.

The protocol was immunoSEQ multiplex PCR, while the TCRdb copy is restricted to in-frame clones and leaves out a portion. This sample yields approximately 110,000 clones, of which around 84% are seen a single time; 2% to 2.5% belongs to the top ten. The V gene end was trimmed by 3 bases and the J gene end by 6 bases; junction bases not matched to a gene: 7. The CDR3 has 15 residues. Germline CDR1 and CDR2: MNHNS and SASEGT. The receptor was isolated from a human donor in a cohort sampled during active COVID-19. Sample: peripheral blood. The chain couples TRBV6-1 to TRBJ2-1; 8 bases are shared with TRBD1. This CDR3 is CASSDRTGTRNEQFF. Here the CDR3 DNA reads TGTGCCAGCAGTGATAGGACAGGGACTCGCAATGAGCAGTTCTTC.